One and the same sample provided the 24 T cell receptor beta chains below, sequenced in a study of T cells in Graves' hyperthyroidism and ophthalmopathy. RNA transcripts were the template for amplifying TCR beta CDR3 regions. Using the HTBI primer set, a first-round RT-PCR was run on the TCR CDR3. MiXCR, applied by TCRdb to the multiplex PCR reads, yields one record per CDR3 protein. The sample records hundreds of thousands of distinct CDR3 sequences, less than 15% being singletons. Sequencing used blood. The source of these receptors is a woman younger than 35 with Graves' hyperthyroidism.

This clonotype was found a few times. This clone may be a read error of a much larger clone one base away. The chain is built from TRBV6-1 and TRBJ2-1; no clear D gene. V was trimmed by 3 bases and J by 4 bases, leaving 4 bases between them. Germline V lookup: CDR1 MNHNS, CDR2 SASEGT. The CDR3 is made up of 12 amino acids. The CDR3, as DNA: TGTGCCAGCAGTGAGATTTACAATGAGCAGTTCTTC. Its protein product is CASSEIYNEQFF.

In this sample, this clonotype turned up a few times. The rearrangement links TRBV30 to TRBJ2-5, with D perhaps matching TRBD2 (6 bases). The CDR3 length is 13 residues. The ends were cut back, 2 bases at V and 4 bases at J, with 11 bases in the middle. Germline V gene sequence: CDR1 GTSNPN, CDR2 SVGIG (reference sequence). DNA of the CDR3: TGTGCCTGGAGTTCTGGAGGGCGAGAGACCCAGTACTTC. Translating gives CAWSSGGRETQYF.

Worth noting for this clonotype: One junction end does not reproduce the germline sequence, and a read error may be involved. The V gene is TRBV4-1, the J gene TRBJ2-4, with TRBD1 as a possible D gene (6 bases). The germline V gene encodes CDR1 MGHRA and CDR2 YSYEKL. The CDR3 totals 16 residues. The CDR3 loop reads CASSQTTVRGGDIRYF. CDR3 in DNA: TGCGCCAGCAGCCAAACGACGGTAAGAGGGGGAGACATTCGGTACTTC.

This clonotype was picked up many times. The CDR3 loop is CASRPTSGNEQYF. The CDR3 region has the DNA TGTGCCAGCAGGCCGACTAGCGGGAACGAGCAGTACTTC. This rearrangement joins TRBV12-3 or TRBV12-4 to TRBJ2-7, with 11 positions matching TRBD2. After removal of 6 bases from V and 5 bases from J, the junction contained 3 bases not matched to a gene. The CDR3 loop spans 13 amino acids.

This clonotype appeared many times. The chain combines TRBV10-1 with TRBJ2-7; D remains unclear. Trimming cost V 4 bases and J 2 bases, with 9 bases left between them. The CDR3 is made up of 13 amino acids. The germline V gene has CDR1 WNHNN and CDR2 SYGVQD (reference sequence). For the CDR3, the DNA is TGCGCCAGCAGTGGTAAAGGTGCCTACGAGCAGTACTTC. Residues: CASSGKGAYEQYF.

This clonotype has more than one count but fewer than ten. This chain joins TRBV24-1 and TRBJ1-2; no reliable D call. The germline gives CDR1 KGHDR, CDR2 SFDVKD. CDR3 length: 11 residues. V lost 7 bases and J lost 4, with 6 bases in between. Here the CDR3 reads CATREPYGYTF. In DNA form, the CDR3 reads TGTGCCACCAGGGAGCCCTATGGCTACACCTTC.

This clonotype has more than one count but fewer than ten. A clone one base away is much larger, so this may be a read error. The genes are TRBV27 and TRBJ2-7; TRBD2 matches 7 bases. CDR1 is MNHEY and CDR2 is SMNVEV in the germline V gene (reference sequence). This CDR3 is 15 amino acids long. With 6 bases clipped from V and 2 bases from J, the junction kept 10 bases outside the gene matches. CDR3 sequence: CASRRFGGTPYEQYF. DNA for the CDR3: TGTGCCAGCAGGCGATTCGGGGGGACCCCCTACGAGCAGTACTTC.

This clonotype was counted only a few times. The chain recombines TRBV19 with TRBJ2-1, with a weak D call TRBD2 (5 bases). Germline-derived CDR1 and CDR2 are LNHDA and SQIVND (reference sequence). CDR3 size: 15 residues. V shed 1 base and J shed 8 bases, with 15 bases lying between them. The CDR3 bases are TGTGCCAGTAGTATAGGTGGGAGCGTAAGAGATGAGCAGTTCTTC. The encoded protein is CASSIGGSVRDEQFF.

The sample holds many counts of this clonotype. V and J are TRBV27 and TRBJ2-1, with 11 nucleotides matching TRBD1. This CDR3 comprises 17 residues. Trimming took 6 bases from V and 3 from J; bases not matched to a gene: 10. Germline CDR1 is MNHEY and CDR2 is SMNVEV (reference sequence). The DNA for the CDR3 is TGTGCCAGCAGCCCACCCGCTGGGACAGGGGGCTACAATGAGCAGTTCTTC. Translating gives CASSPPAGTGGYNEQFF.

This clonotype was counted many times. The J gene is TRBJ2-7, the V gene TRBV30; D is possibly TRBD2 (5 bases). Germline V gene sequence: CDR1 GTSNPN, CDR2 SVGIG (reference sequence). The V gene lost 8 bases and the J gene lost 4 bases, with 15 bases spanning the gap. This CDR3 contains 12 residues. As DNA, the CDR3 is TGTGCCGCGGGTCGGCGGGCGTACGAGCAGTACTTC. Translating gives CAAGRRAYEQYF.

This chain joins TRBV20-1 and TRBJ2-7; TRBD2 agrees at 9 bases. The CDR3 is 15 amino acids. J was trimmed by 0 bases and V by 6 bases; bases with no gene match: 9. CDR1 DFQATT and CDR2 SNEGSKA come from the germline V gene (reference sequence). CDR3 amino acids: CSALDGGRASYEQYF. Written as DNA, the CDR3 is TGCAGTGCCCTGGACGGCGGGAGGGCCTCCTACGAGCAGTACTTC.

The chain carries TRBV20-1 and TRBJ1-4; D is ambiguous. V lost 7 bases and J 5 bases, leaving 14 bases between the germline ends. Germline loops: CDR1 DFQATT, CDR2 SNEGSKA (reference sequence). The CDR3 consists of 13 residues. CDR3 amino acids: CSVRPPGNEKLFF. CDR3 DNA sequence: TGCAGTGTACGGCCGCCCGGGAATGAAAAACTGTTTTTT.

This clonotype was seen a handful of times. One junction end does not reproduce the germline sequence, and a read error may be involved. The rearrangement links TRBV28 to TRBJ1-5; D might be TRBD1 (6 bases). Per the germline V gene, CDR1 is MDHEN and CDR2 is SYDVKM. The CDR3 sequence is 15 residues long. CDR3 sequence (DNA): TGTGCCAACAGTCTCTGGGGACATAGCAATCAGCCCCAGCATTTT. Translated, it gives CANSLWGHSNQPQHF.

This clonotype has a handful of counts. The rearrangement links TRBV4-1 to TRBJ1-1, with 9 bases aligning to TRBD1. The V gene's germline CDR1 is MGHRA and CDR2 YSYEKL. Trimming removed 3 bases from V and 2 bases from J; junction bases left unmatched: 4. This CDR3 comprises 15 residues. CDR3 sequence (DNA): TGCGCCAGCAGCCACCGACAGGGGGTAAACACTGAAGCTTTCTTT. Protein product: CASSHRQGVNTEAFF.

This clonotype was detected many times. The chain carries TRBV11-1 and TRBJ1-1; D uncertain. Trimming took 1 base from V and 0 from J, leaving 6 bases between them. Per germline, CDR1 SGHAT and CDR2 FQDESV (reference sequence). The CDR3 totals 14 residues. The CDR3 reads CASSLGWVNTEAFF. CDR3 DNA: TGTGCCAGCAGCTTAGGCTGGGTGAACACTGAAGCTTTCTTT.

This clonotype came up a few times. This sequence joins TRBV7-9 and TRBJ2-7; D not certain. The CDR3 covers 15 residues. Germline CDR1 reads SEHNR; CDR2 reads FQNEAQ (reference sequence). Trimming pared 10 bases from V and 6 bases from J, leaving 25 bases between. The CDR3 spells CATTWAMDHAPEQYF. DNA of the CDR3: TGTGCCACCACATGGGCTATGGATCATGCTCCCGAGCAGTACTTC.

J is TRBJ2-1 and V is TRBV29-1, with D tentatively TRBD1 (6 bases). The germline CDR1 and CDR2 sequences are SQVTM and ANQGSEA. The CDR3 is 13 amino acids. V dropped 1 base and J dropped 9 bases, with 13 bases sitting between them. The DNA for the CDR3 is TGCAGCGTTGAAGGCGGACAGACCCTTGAGCAGTTCTTC. It codes for CSVEGGQTLEQFF.

This clonotype was detected many times. This chain joins TRBV18 and TRBJ2-2, with 8 bases that match TRBD1. Germline V gene data show CDR1 as KGHSH and CDR2 as LQKENI. Trimming removed 4 bases from V and 0 bases from J; junction bases left unmatched: 7. This CDR3 region has 17 residues. The CDR3 coding sequence is TGTGCCAGCTCACTTGGGACAGGATCCGCGAACACCGGGGAGCTGTTTTTT. This encodes CASSLGTGSANTGELFF.

This clonotype has ten or more counts. The chain has TRBV2 and TRBJ1-1; D remains unclear. The germline CDR1 and CDR2 sequences are SNHLY and FYNNEI. Trimming took 6 bases from V and 3 from J, leaving 14 bases between them. CDR3 length: 14 residues. The CDR3 loop reads CASRTLRGYTEAFF. The CDR3 DNA follows: TGTGCCAGCAGGACCCTTCGGGGTTACACTGAAGCTTTCTTT.

The chain employs TRBV11-2 and TRBJ2-6; no firm D call. The CDR3 is made up of 15 amino acids. V lost 10 bases and J lost 0, with 13 bases in between. The germline V gene encodes CDR1 SGHAT and CDR2 FQNNGV. CDR3: CAIIRRPSGANVLTF. The CDR3 DNA sequence: TGTGCCATCATTCGCCGCCCCTCTGGGGCCAACGTCCTGACTTTC.

This clonotype was found many times. The V and J genes are TRBV20-1 and TRBJ2-3; D may be TRBD2 (5 bases). The V end was cut by 5 bases, the J end by 6 bases, with 18 bases between. The CDR3 has 14 residues. Germline V gene data show CDR1 as DFQATT and CDR2 as SNEGSKA (reference sequence). CDR3 nucleotides: TGCAGTGCTGGACTGGAATTTTCAATCGATACGCAGTATTTT. As protein: CSAGLEFSIDTQYF.

The table lists this clonotype with many counts. The chain links TRBV2 to TRBJ1-1; perhaps TRBD1 as D (6 bases). Trimming shortened V by 2 bases and J by 2 bases, and 12 bases separated the two germline ends. In germline, CDR1 is SNHLY, CDR2 FYNNEI. The CDR3 consists of 15 residues. The DNA for the CDR3 is TGTGCCAGCAGTGAACGGGGGCGGAAAAACACTGAAGCTTTCTTT. Protein sequence: CASSERGRKNTEAFF.

V is TRBV4-2 and J is TRBJ1-2; D is undetermined. Germline CDR1 LGHNA, CDR2 YNFKEQ. This CDR3 comprises 15 residues. The V and J ends lost 0 bases and 8 bases respectively, with 16 bases between them. CDR3 in amino acids: CASSQDMTGWEGYTF. The CDR3 DNA follows: TGTGCCAGCAGCCAAGATATGACCGGCTGGGAGGGCTACACCTTC.

This rearrangement joins TRBV16 to TRBJ1-5; TRBD1 matches at 7 bases. With 4 bases clipped from V and 9 bases from J, the junction kept 12 bases outside the gene matches. This CDR3 comprises 15 residues. In germline, CDR1 is KGHSY, CDR2 FQNENV. DNA of the CDR3: TGTGCCAGCAGCCCCCCACCACAGGGGCAATCGCCCCAGCATTTT. This gives the protein CASSPPPQGQSPQHF.